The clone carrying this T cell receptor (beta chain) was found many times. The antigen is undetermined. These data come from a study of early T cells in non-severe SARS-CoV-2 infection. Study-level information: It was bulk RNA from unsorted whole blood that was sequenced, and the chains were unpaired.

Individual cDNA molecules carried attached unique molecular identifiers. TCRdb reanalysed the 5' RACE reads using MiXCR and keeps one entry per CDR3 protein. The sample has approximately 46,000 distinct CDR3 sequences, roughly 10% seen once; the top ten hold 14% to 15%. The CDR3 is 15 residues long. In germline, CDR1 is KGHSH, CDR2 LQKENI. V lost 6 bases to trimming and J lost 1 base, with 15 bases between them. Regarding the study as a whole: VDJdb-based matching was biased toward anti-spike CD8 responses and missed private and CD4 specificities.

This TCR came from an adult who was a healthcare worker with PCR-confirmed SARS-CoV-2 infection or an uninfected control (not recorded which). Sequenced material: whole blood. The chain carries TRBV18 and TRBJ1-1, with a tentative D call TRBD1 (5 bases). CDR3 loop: CASSRLGTPNTEAFF. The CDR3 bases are TGTGCCAGCTCGCGCTTAGGGACTCCGAACACTGAAGCTTTCTTT.